The 21 T cell receptor beta chains in this list originate from one sample, sequenced in a study of spatial heterogeneity in lung cancer. These receptors' antigens are unknown. Broader study findings: Tracking of tumor mutation counts was seen in expanded intratumoral alpha and beta TCR counts.

Via MiXCR, TCRdb re-called the 5' RACE reads, giving one row per CDR3 protein. The sample shows 10,000 or so distinct CDR3 sequences, 12% of them seen only once. Time point defined: sample taken at primary tumor resection. The input for sequencing was lung tumor tissue, taken at surgery. These receptors originate from a male donor with early-stage non-small cell lung cancer.

This clonotype was found many times. As an off-target read in a library built for alpha chains, this beta chain has a frequency of little significance. V and J are TRBV2 and TRBJ2-3, with TRBD2 matching 8 bases. Losses at the gene ends were 6 bases for V and 0 bases for J; bases not matched to a gene: 11. Germline V gives CDR1 SNHLY, CDR2 FYNNEI. This CDR3 has 17 amino acids. The CDR3 region has the DNA TGTGCCAGCAGCCAACCCATTACTAGCGGAAGCACAGATACGCAGTATTTT. Translation gives CASSQPITSGSTDTQYF.

This clonotype was found a few times. The library was prepared for alpha chains; this beta chain is a stray read, so its frequency means little. The chain's CDR3 is CASSFGVGTEAFF. The CDR3 DNA reads TGTGCCAGCAGTTTCGGGGTCGGCACTGAAGCTTTCTTT. The chain links TRBV12-3 or TRBV12-4 to TRBJ1-1; no firm D call. V dropped 3 bases and J dropped 4 bases, with 9 bases sitting between them. The CDR3 totals 13 residues.

By share, this clonotype counts as medium-sized. Within a library made for alpha chains, this beta chain is off target, and its count is uninformative. The chain combines TRBV4-1 with TRBJ2-7, with D uncertain. The CDR3 sequence is 14 residues long. Trimming left V 1 base short and J 0 bases short, with 7 bases between. The germline CDR1 and CDR2 sequences are MGHRA and YSYEKL. The CDR3 nucleotides are TGCGCCAGCAGCCAAGGTCAGAGCTCCTACGAGCAGTACTTC. Its translation is CASSQGQSSYEQYF.

To note about this clonotype: This beta chain was picked up by a library intended for alpha chains and is off target, so its count carries little meaning. This sequence joins TRBV29-1 and TRBJ2-3, with unresolved D. V lost 7 bases and J lost 4, with 6 bases in between. Germline V gives CDR1 SQVTM, CDR2 ANQGSEA. This CDR3 has 10 amino acids. Here the CDR3 reads CSGSADTQYF. The DNA of the CDR3 is TGCAGCGGATCGGCAGATACGCAGTATTTT.

This clonotype is medium-sized. Found in a library prepared for alpha chains, this beta chain is an off-target read, and its abundance has little meaning. The chain combines TRBV10-3 with TRBJ1-3, with TRBD1 as a possible D gene (5 bases). Trimming stripped 3 bases from V and 1 base from J, with 16 bases between. This CDR3 region has 17 residues. Germline CDR1 is ENHRY and CDR2 is SYGVKD. As DNA, the CDR3 is TGTGCCATCAGTGATTCCACTCGGGGCCTATCTGGAAACACCATATATTTT. Translation: CAISDSTRGLSGNTIYF.

This clonotype qualifies as medium-sized. Because the library targeted alpha chains, this beta chain is an off-target read whose size means little. This chain joins TRBV6-2 or TRBV6-3 and TRBJ1-2; no clear D gene. From germline, CDR1 is MNHEY and CDR2 SVGEGT. V lost 5 bases, J lost 4 bases, and 14 bases lay in between. This CDR3 has 14 amino acids. CDR3 protein: CASSPDPEGYGYTF. The CDR3 region has the DNA TGTGCCAGCAGTCCGGATCCGGAGGGCTATGGCTACACCTTC.

This clonotype was detected many times. Being off target in a library aimed at alpha chains, this beta chain has a size of little meaning. This chain uses TRBV7-9 with TRBJ2-1; 8 nucleotides line up with TRBD2. The CDR3 runs to 13 residues. Germline V lookup: CDR1 SEHNR, CDR2 FQNEAQ (reference sequence). Trimming cost V 1 base and J 13 bases; bases outside gene matches: 6. CDR3 residues: CASSLESGRAQFF. The CDR3 nucleotides are TGTGCCAGCAGCTTAGAGTCCGGGAGGGCCCAGTTCTTC. The entire variable domain, with the rest obtained from reference TRBV7-9 and TRBJ2-1, is as follows: DTGVSQNPRHKITKRGQNVTFRCDPISEHNRLYWYRQTLGQGPEFLTYFQNEAQLEKSRLLSDRFSAERPKGSFSTLEIQRTEQGDSAMYLCASSLESGRAQFFGPGTRLTVL.

The table lists this clonotype with many counts. Within a library made for alpha chains, this beta chain is off target, and its count is uninformative. This chain connects TRBV12-3 or TRBV12-4 to TRBJ2-2; 8 nucleotides agree with TRBD2. CDR3 size: 18 residues. J was trimmed by 4 bases and V by 4 bases; bases with no gene match: 14. This CDR3 is CASSSFSGLAVSTGELFF. In DNA, the CDR3 is TGTGCCAGCAGTTCATTTTCCGGACTAGCAGTTAGCACCGGGGAGCTGTTTTTT.

This clonotype was picked up many times. Within a library made for alpha chains, this beta chain is off target, and its count is uninformative. V and J are TRBV4-3 and TRBJ2-5; 9 bases are shared with TRBD2. Germline CDR1 LGHNA, CDR2 YSLEER. The CDR3 totals 15 residues. The V segment lost 0 bases and the J segment 1 base; nucleotides outside the gene matches: 0. CDR3: CASSQERGGQETQYF. For the CDR3, the DNA is TGCGCCAGCAGCCAAGAGCGGGGGGGCCAAGAGACCCAGTACTTC.

This clonotype was picked up many times. As an off-target read in a library built for alpha chains, this beta chain has a frequency of little significance. This chain connects TRBV3-1 to TRBJ2-1, with 9 positions matching TRBD2. The germline gives CDR1 LGHDT, CDR2 YNNKEL (reference sequence). V was clipped by 0 bases and J by 8 bases; unmatched bases: 11. CDR3 size: 17 residues. The CDR3 DNA follows: TGTGCCAGCAGCCAAGATCTCCTGGGACTAGCCGTTTATGAGCAGTTCTTC. Protein sequence: CASSQDLLGLAVYEQFF.

This clonotype was picked up many times. Little can be read into the size of this beta chain, an off-target read in a library designed for alpha chains. V gene TRBV5-1 combines with J gene TRBJ2-3; 8 bases line up with TRBD1. The CDR3 extends over 15 amino acids. After removal of 3 bases from V and 6 bases from J, the junction contained 9 bases not matched to a gene. Germline V gives CDR1 SGHRS, CDR2 YFSETQ. The CDR3 sequence is CASSSSLTGVDTQYF. In nucleotides, the CDR3 is TGCGCCAGCAGCTCCTCACTGACAGGGGTCGATACGCAGTATTTT.

This clonotype was counted many times. A library made for alpha chains picked up this beta chain off target, so its size means little. The chain combines TRBV6-2 or TRBV6-3 with TRBJ2-6; D gene unclear. V lost 5 bases to trimming and J lost 8 bases, with 10 bases between them. This CDR3 contains 13 residues. CDR1 is MNHEY and CDR2 is SVGEGT in the germline V gene. CDR3 bases: TGTGCCAGCAGTGGTACCGGGCCCAACGTCCTGACTTTC. This encodes CASSGTGPNVLTF.

This clonotype was seen ten or more times. The size of this beta chain means little, since it is a stray read in a library made for alpha chains. The V gene is TRBV13, the J gene TRBJ2-3; TRBD1 agrees at 7 bases. The V and J ends lost 5 bases and 1 base, in that order; junction bases with no gene match: 9. CDR1 PRHDT and CDR2 FYEKMQ come from the germline V gene (reference sequence). This CDR3 contains 16 residues. The CDR3 is CASSRPTGKGTDTQYF. The DNA for the CDR3 is TGTGCCAGCAGCCGGCCGACAGGGAAAGGCACAGATACGCAGTATTTT.

The table lists this clonotype with many counts. With the library built for alpha chains, this beta chain is off target and its frequency is not meaningful. The chain recombines TRBV25-1 with TRBJ2-1; TRBD2 agrees at 14 bases. In germline, CDR1 is MGHDK, CDR2 SYGVNS. The CDR3 contains 15 residues. J gave up 6 bases and V 6 bases, and 4 bases lay outside the gene matches. In DNA, the CDR3 is TGTGCCAGCAGCAAGACTAGCGGGAGGGCCAATGAGCAGTTCTTC. This translates into CASSKTSGRANEQFF. Full variable domain (outside the CDR3, taken from reference TRBV25-1 and TRBJ2-1): EADIYQTPRYLVIGTGKKITLECSQTMGHDKMYWYQQDPGMELHLIHYSYGVNSTEKGDLSSESTVSRIRTEHFPLTLESARPSHTSQYLCASSKTSGRANEQFFGPGTRLTVL.

Turning to this clonotype: This beta chain turned up in a library designed for alpha chains; as an off-target read, its abundance says little. This chain uses TRBV10-3 with TRBJ2-1; no definite D call. The CDR3 loop spans 12 amino acids. Trimming took off 3 bases at V and 9 bases at J, with 9 bases between the two ends. Germline CDR1 reads ENHRY; CDR2 reads SYGVKD. The CDR3 DNA reads TGTGCCATCAGTGACTGGGCCGGTGAGCAGTTCTTC. It is translated as CAISDWAGEQFF.

This clonotype appeared many times. Found in a library prepared for alpha chains, this beta chain is an off-target read, and its abundance has little meaning. The chain carries TRBV19 and TRBJ2-3; D unclear. This CDR3 spans 14 amino acids. V gave up 1 base and J gave up 3 bases, with 8 bases separating them. The V gene's germline CDR1 is LNHDA and CDR2 SQIVND (reference sequence). The CDR3 sequence is CASSIGLNTDTQYF. For the CDR3, the DNA is TGTGCCAGTAGTATAGGTTTAAATACAGATACGCAGTATTTT.

A remark on this clonotype: A junction end diverges from the germline sequence, so it may reflect a read error. This beta chain turned up in a library designed for alpha chains; as an off-target read, its abundance says little. The gene calls are TRBV9 and TRBJ1-1; 7 nucleotides line up with TRBD1. This CDR3 region has 13 residues. Germline values: CDR1 SGDLS, CDR2 YYNGEE. Here the CDR3 DNA reads TGTGCCAGCAACCGAGGGGGCAACACTCAAGCTTTCTTT. Translated: CASNRGGNTQAFF.

This clonotype was detected a few times. This beta chain is a stray sequence in a library constructed for alpha chains; its clone size is not meaningful. The chain is built from TRBV6-5 and TRBJ1-1; D is unclear. This CDR3 contains 12 residues. The germline gives CDR1 MNHEY, CDR2 SVGAGI. For the CDR3, the DNA is TGTGCAACGACTCGGGCCGACACTGAAGCTTTCTTT. Its translation: CATTRADTEAFF.

The table lists this clonotype with many counts. Being off target in a library aimed at alpha chains, this beta chain has a size of little meaning. The chain uses TRBV2 and TRBJ1-5; D is perhaps TRBD1 (5 bases). Germline CDR1 and CDR2: SNHLY and FYNNEI. V shed 4 bases and J shed 2 bases, with 18 bases lying between them. CDR3 length equals 17 residues. The CDR3 region has the DNA TGTGCCAGCAGTGTTGGCCTGGGGGGGGGTGGCAATCAGCCCCAGCATTTT. Its translation is CASSVGLGGGGNQPQHF. Supplemented by reference TRBV2 and TRBJ1-5, the full variable domain reads EPEVTQTPSHQVTQMGQEVILRCVPISNHLYFYWYRQILGQKVEFLVSFYNNEISEKSEIFDDQFSVERPDGSNFTLKIRSTKLEDSAMYFCASSVGLGGGGNQPQHFGDGTRLSIL.

Remarks on this clonotype: For a library built for alpha chains, this beta chain is a stray read; little rests on its size. The V gene is TRBV20-1, the J gene TRBJ1-2, with D possibly TRBD1 on 6 matching bases. V lost 7 bases, J lost 3 bases, and 12 bases lay in between. The CDR3 sequence is 12 residues long. Per germline, CDR1 DFQATT and CDR2 SNEGSKA (reference sequence). This CDR3 reads CSGISGDYGYTF. CDR3 coding DNA: TGCAGTGGGATATCAGGGGACTATGGCTACACCTTC.

In this sample, this clonotype turned up many times. Since it is a stray read in a library aimed at alpha chains, this beta chain has a size that is not meaningful. The chain employs TRBV24-1 and TRBJ2-3; 11 bases are a match to TRBD2. The CDR3 covers 20 residues. Germline loops: CDR1 KGHDR, CDR2 SFDVKD. Unmatched junction bases numbered 15, after V lost 1 base and J lost 4 bases. The CDR3 protein is CATSDFGSGRDKNVADTQYF. The CDR3 nucleotides are TGTGCCACCAGTGATTTCGGTAGCGGGAGGGATAAGAATGTGGCAGATACGCAGTATTTT.